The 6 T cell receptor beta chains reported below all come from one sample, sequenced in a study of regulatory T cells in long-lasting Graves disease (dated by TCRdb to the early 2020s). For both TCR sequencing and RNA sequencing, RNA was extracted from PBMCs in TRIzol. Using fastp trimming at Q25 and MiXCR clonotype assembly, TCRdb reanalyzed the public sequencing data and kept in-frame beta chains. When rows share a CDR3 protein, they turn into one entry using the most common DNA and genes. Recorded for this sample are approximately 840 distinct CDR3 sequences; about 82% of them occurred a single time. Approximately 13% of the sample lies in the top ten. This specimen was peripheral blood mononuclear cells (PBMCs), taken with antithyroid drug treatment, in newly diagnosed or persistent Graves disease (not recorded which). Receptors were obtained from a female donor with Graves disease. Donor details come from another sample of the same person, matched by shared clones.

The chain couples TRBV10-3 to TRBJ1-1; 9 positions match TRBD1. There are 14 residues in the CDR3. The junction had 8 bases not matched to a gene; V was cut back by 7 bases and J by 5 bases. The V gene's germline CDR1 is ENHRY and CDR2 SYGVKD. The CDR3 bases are TGTGCCATCACCGTAGACAGGGGGAGTACTGAAGCTTTCTTT. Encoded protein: CAITVDRGSTEAFF.

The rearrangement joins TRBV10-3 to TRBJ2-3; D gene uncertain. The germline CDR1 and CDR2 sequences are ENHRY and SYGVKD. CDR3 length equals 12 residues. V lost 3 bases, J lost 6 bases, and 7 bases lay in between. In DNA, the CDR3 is TGTGCCATCAGTGAACGAGCGGATACGCAGTATTTT. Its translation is CAISERADTQYF.

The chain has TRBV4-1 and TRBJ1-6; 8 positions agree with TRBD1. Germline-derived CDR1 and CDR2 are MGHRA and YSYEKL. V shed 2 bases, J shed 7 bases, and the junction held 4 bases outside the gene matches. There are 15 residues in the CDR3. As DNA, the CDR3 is TGCGCCAGCAGCCAACTGGACAGGGACAATTCACCCCTCCACTTT. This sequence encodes CASSQLDRDNSPLHF.

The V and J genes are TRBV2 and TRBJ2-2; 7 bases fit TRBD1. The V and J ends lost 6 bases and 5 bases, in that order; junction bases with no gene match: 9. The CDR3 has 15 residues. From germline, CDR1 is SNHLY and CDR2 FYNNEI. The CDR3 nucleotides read TGTGCCAGCAGGCTCGGGACAGCTAAGACCGGGGAGCTGTTTTTT. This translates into CASRLGTAKTGELFF. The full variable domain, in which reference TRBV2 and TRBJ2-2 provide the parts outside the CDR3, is EPEVTQTPSHQVTQMGQEVILRCVPISNHLYFYWYRQILGQKVEFLVSFYNNEISEKSEIFDDQFSVERPDGSNFTLKIRSTKLEDSAMYFCASRLGTAKTGELFFGEGSRLTVL.

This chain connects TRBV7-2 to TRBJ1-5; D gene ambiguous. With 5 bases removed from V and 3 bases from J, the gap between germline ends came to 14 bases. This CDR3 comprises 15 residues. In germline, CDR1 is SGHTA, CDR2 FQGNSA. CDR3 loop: CASSRVWGPNQPQHF. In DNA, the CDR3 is TGTGCCAGCAGCCGGGTTTGGGGTCCCAATCAGCCCCAGCATTTT.

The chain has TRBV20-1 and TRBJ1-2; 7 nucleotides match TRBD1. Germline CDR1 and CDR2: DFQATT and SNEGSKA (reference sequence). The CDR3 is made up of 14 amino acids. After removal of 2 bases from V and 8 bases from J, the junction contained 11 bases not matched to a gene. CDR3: CSARTGEGGGGYTF. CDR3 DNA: TGCAGTGCTAGAACAGGGGAGGGTGGAGGCGGCTACACCTTC.